The source of this T cell receptor (beta chain) is a study of blood T cell repertoires in COVID-19. Study in general: Researchers got acute and convalescent COVID-19 samples from the United States, Italy and Spain. Sample material is recorded as cDNA or gDNA derived from T cells, B-cell-depleted T cells, or PBMCs.

As processed by the authors: Amplification from reference gene primers served as the basis for estimated nucleated cell counts. Produced via immunoSEQ multiplex PCR; TCRdb's table is partial and in-frame only. V and J calls and clone size are given by that table; D and trimming were obtained from the DNA. The data contain 80,000 or so clones, roughly 82% of them singletons. This clone appeared a single time. The CDR3 sequence is 12 residues long. V lost 4 bases and J lost 2, with 3 bases in between. Germline V lookup: CDR1 SGHDT, CDR2 YYEEEE. The chain is built from TRBV5-6 and TRBJ2-2; no definite D call. This sequence was found in a man aged 55 to 70 with acute or convalescent COVID-19. Sequencing was performed on peripheral blood. The CDR3 bases are TGTGCCAGCAGCCTCAACACCGGGGAGCTGTTTTTT. Protein sequence: CASSLNTGELFF.